This is a list of T cell receptor beta chains from one sample in a study of CD4 T cells in relation to SARS-CoV-2 and coronaviruses. Their antigen targets remain unknown. TCRdb keeps only in-frame clones here, not all; method: immunoSEQ multiplex PCR. The profile shows approximately 30,000 clones, around three quarters of them singletons. Sequenced input: CD4+ T cells from PBMCs, cultured in vitro. The origin of the receptors is a human donor in good health. The CDR3 runs from the conserved cysteine through the conserved F or W. D genes are given only for firm matches. Expanded clones are given a class, and other clones once, few, many or no size at all.

CDR3aa	CDR3nt	len	d_gene	v_gene	j_gene	abundance
CASSLDRDYGYTF	TGTGCCAGCAGTTTAGACCGGGACTATGGCTACACCTTC	13	-	TRBV12-3/TRBV12-4	TRBJ1-2	-
CASGLGQMETQYF	TGTGCTAGTGGTTTGGGCCAAATGGAGACCCAGTACTTC	13	-	TRBV12-5	TRBJ2-5	-
CARPGQAYNEQFF	TGTGCCAGGCCGGGACAGGCCTACAATGAGCAGTTCTTC	13	TRBD1	TRBV19	TRBJ2-1	-
CASRTGFSGANVLTF	TGTGCCAGCAGAACAGGGTTCTCTGGGGCCAACGTCCTGACTTTC	15	-	TRBV6-5	TRBJ2-6	-
CASSYSKQNEQFF	TGTGCCAGCAGTTACTCGAAACAGAATGAGCAGTTCTTC	13	-	TRBV6-2/TRBV6-3	TRBJ2-1	-
CASSPGVQGSGNTIYF	TGTGCCAGCAGCCCAGGGGTACAGGGTTCTGGAAACACCATATATTTT	16	-	TRBV9	TRBJ1-3	-
CATSDQGGPYEQYF	TGTGCCACCAGTGATCAGGGGGGACCCTACGAGCAGTACTTC	14	-	TRBV24-1	TRBJ2-7	-
CASSKRREHTDTQYF	TGTGCCAGCAGCAAACGGCGGGAGCACACAGATACGCAGTATTTT	15	-	TRBV21-1	TRBJ2-3	once
CAHTRATEAFF	TGTGCTCACACGCGGGCCACTGAAGCTTTCTTT	11	-	TRBV30	TRBJ1-1	-
CASSQRLRGRNYGYTF	TGCGCCAGCAGCCAACGTTTGAGGGGGCGGAACTATGGCTACACCTTC	16	TRBD1	TRBV4-1	TRBJ1-2	-
CASSLDQIGAGNNEQFF	TGTGCCAGCAGCTTAGATCAGATCGGAGCGGGGAACAATGAGCAGTTCTTC	17	TRBD2	TRBV11-3	TRBJ2-1	-
CSAPDGYGYTF	TGCAGTGCCCCGGACGGCTATGGCTACACCTTC	11	-	TRBV20-1	TRBJ1-2	few
CASRLAGGQYNEQFF	TGTGCCAGTAGACTAGCGGGAGGCCAATACAATGAGCAGTTCTTC	15	TRBD2	TRBV19	TRBJ2-1	-
CASSPGDDIMTEAFF	TGTGCCAGCAGCCCGGGGGACGATATCATGACTGAAGCTTTCTTT	15	-	TRBV7-9	TRBJ1-1	-
CASRPTGLQPQHF	TGTGCCAGCAGGCCCACAGGGCTCCAGCCCCAGCATTTT	13	-	TRBV6-5	TRBJ1-5	few
CASSFRDSRGYTF	TGTGCCAGCAGTTTCAGGGACAGTCGAGGCTACACCTTC	13	TRBD1	TRBV27	TRBJ1-2	-
CASSTGGVEKLFF	TGTGCCAGCAGTACGGGGGGGGTTGAAAAACTGTTTTTT	13	-	TRBV6-6	TRBJ1-4	-
CASSLQGIIGGNTIYF	TGTGCCAGCAGTTTACAGGGAATCATAGGTGGAAACACCATATATTTT	16	-	TRBV6-5	TRBJ1-3	-
CASTGDRDSRMNTEAFF	TGTGCCAGCACGGGGGACAGGGACAGCCGAATGAACACTGAAGCTTTCTTT	17	TRBD1	TRBV27	TRBJ1-1	-
CAISEWGDSGNTIYF	TGTGCCATCAGTGAGTGGGGGGACTCTGGAAACACCATATATTTT	15	-	TRBV10-3	TRBJ1-3	-
CASSSPGQLNEKLFF	TGTGCCAGTAGTAGCCCGGGACAGCTTAATGAAAAACTGTTTTTT	15	TRBD1	TRBV19	TRBJ1-4	-
CASSYSTLTSGRAKTDNEQFF	TGTGCCAGCAGTTACTCGACCCTCACTAGCGGGAGGGCCAAAACGGACAATGAGCAGTTCTTC	21	TRBD2	TRBV6-2/TRBV6-3	TRBJ2-1	-
CASSLGQDGGYTF	TGCGCCAGCAGCCTGGGACAGGACGGTGGCTACACCTTC	13	TRBD1	TRBV5-1	TRBJ1-2	-
CSVEDYTDTQYF	TGCAGCGTTGAAGACTACACAGATACGCAGTATTTT	12	-	TRBV29-1	TRBJ2-3	-
CASSRDRGHHEQYF	TGTGCCAGCAGCCGGGACAGGGGGCACCACGAGCAGTACTTC	14	TRBD1	TRBV2	TRBJ2-7	-
CASSVGANTHGYTF	TGTGCCAGCAGCGTAGGAGCGAACACCCATGGCTACACCTTC	14	-	TRBV9	TRBJ1-2	-
CASSQVPDSGGYTF	TGCGCCAGCAGCCAAGTGCCGGATAGCGGTGGCTACACCTTC	14	-	TRBV4-1	TRBJ1-2	-
CAWSLTGRGVGYTF	TGTGCCTGGAGTCTAACAGGGAGAGGGGTTGGCTACACCTTC	14	-	TRBV30	TRBJ1-2	-
CASSQGNSGGPNTGELFF	TGTGCCAGCAGCCAAGGGAATAGCGGGGGCCCGAACACCGGGGAGCTGTTTTTT	18	TRBD2	TRBV3-1/TRBV3-2	TRBJ2-2	-
CASSQGTGDTGELFF	TGTGCCAGCAGCCAAGGGACAGGCGACACCGGGGAGCTGTTTTTT	15	TRBD1	TRBV3-1/TRBV3-2	TRBJ2-2	-
CASSSGLAGNNEQFF	TGTGCCAGCAGCTCCGGACTAGCGGGGAACAATGAGCAGTTCTTC	15	TRBD2	TRBV11-2	TRBJ2-1	-
CASSNTLFYEQYF	TGTGCCAGTAGTAACACTTTGTTCTACGAGCAGTACTTC	13	-	TRBV19	TRBJ2-7	-
CASSVTGTSYNEQFF	TGTGCCAGCAGCGTTACCGGGACTAGCTACAATGAGCAGTTCTTC	15	TRBD2	TRBV9	TRBJ2-1	-
CASSSRASYGYTF	TGTGCCAGCAGTTCCAGGGCGAGCTATGGCTACACCTTC	13	-	TRBV27	TRBJ1-2	-
CASSPRLAGTYEQYF	TGTGCCAGCTCACCACGGCTAGCGGGGACTTACGAGCAGTACTTC	15	TRBD2	TRBV18	TRBJ2-7	-
CASSTTSGQAYEQYF	TGTGCCAGCAGCACTACCAGCGGACAGGCCTACGAGCAGTACTTC	15	TRBD1	TRBV11-2	TRBJ2-7	-
CASSQNPGVANEKLFF	TGCGCCAGCAGCCAGAACCCGGGGGTAGCTAATGAAAAACTGTTTTTT	16	-	TRBV4-3	TRBJ1-4	once
CASGSAGTSGGSYNEQFF	TGTGCTAGTGGTTCCGCCGGGACTAGCGGGGGCTCCTACAATGAGCAGTTCTTC	18	TRBD2	TRBV12-5	TRBJ2-1	-
CAISDQTYSGNTVYF	TGTGCCATCAGTGATCAAACCTACTCTGGAAACACCGTATATTTT	15	-	TRBV10-3	TRBJ1-3	-
CASSPATSASSYNEQFF	TGTGCCAGCAGCCCCGCGACTAGCGCTAGCTCCTACAATGAGCAGTTCTTC	17	TRBD2	TRBV3-1/TRBV3-2	TRBJ2-1	-
CAWSAIRGPAFGAFF	TGTGCCTGGAGTGCGATTAGAGGTCCGGCTTTCGGAGCTTTCTTT	15	-	TRBV30	TRBJ1-1	-
CASSLATSTDTQYF	TGTGCCAGCAGCTTAGCCACTAGCACAGATACGCAGTATTTT	14	-	TRBV7-2	TRBJ2-3	-
CASSLVSTGADTQYF	TGCGCCAGCAGCTTGGTTTCAACAGGCGCAGATACGCAGTATTTT	15	-	TRBV5-1	TRBJ2-3	-
CASSLLGSNTGELFF	TGTGCCAGCAGCTTGCTCGGATCTAACACCGGGGAGCTGTTTTTT	15	-	TRBV5-4	TRBJ2-2	-
CASRLAGSDTQYF	TGTGCCAGCCGGCTAGCGGGGTCAGATACGCAGTATTTT	13	TRBD2	TRBV6-5	TRBJ2-3	-
CASSPPRRTEAFF	TGTGCCAGCAGCCCTCCTCGGAGGACTGAAGCTTTCTTT	13	-	TRBV27	TRBJ1-1	-
CASSLAPGPYTEAFF	TGTGCCAGCAGCTTAGCACCGGGGCCGTACACTGAAGCTTTCTTT	15	-	TRBV7-3	TRBJ1-1	once
CAWGSGGDQPQHF	TGTGCCTGGGGTTCGGGGGGAGATCAGCCCCAGCATTTT	13	-	TRBV30	TRBJ1-5	few
CASSANTEAFF	TGTGCCAGCAGTGCGAACACTGAAGCTTTCTTT	11	-	TRBV25-1	TRBJ1-1	-
CASSLRVGGEQYF	TGTGCCAGCAGCCTGCGGGTAGGAGGCGAGCAGTACTTC	13	-	TRBV6-5	TRBJ2-7	-
CASSEWGADQPQHF	TGTGCCAGCAGTGAATGGGGTGCGGATCAGCCCCAGCATTTT	14	-	TRBV6-1	TRBJ1-5	-
CASSRGELQYF	TGTGCCAGTAGTAGGGGGGAGTTGCAGTATTTT	11	-	TRBV19	TRBJ2-3	-
CASYYGTSGSVDTQYF	TGTGCCAGCTACTACGGGACTAGCGGGAGTGTAGATACGCAGTATTTT	16	TRBD2	TRBV18	TRBJ2-3	once
CASSLAQGHGNSPLHF	TGTGCCAGCAGCTTAGCCCAGGGCCACGGCAATTCACCCCTCCACTTT	16	-	TRBV11-3	TRBJ1-6	few
CASSEAWRQGGYTF	TGTGCCAGCAGTGAAGCCTGGCGGCAGGGTGGCTACACCTTC	14	-	TRBV2	TRBJ1-2	-
CASSQVYRGYEQYF	TGCGCCAGCAGCCAAGTCTACAGGGGTTACGAGCAGTACTTC	14	TRBD1	TRBV4-3	TRBJ2-7	-
CASSRSRRGGTSSTDTQYF	TGTGCCAGCAGCCGATCTCGCCGGGGGGGCACTAGTAGCACAGATACGCAGTATTTT	19	TRBD2	TRBV13	TRBJ2-3	-
CASSARFVGDTQYF	TGCGCCAGCAGTGCACGGTTTGTTGGAGATACGCAGTATTTT	14	-	TRBV10-1	TRBJ2-3	-
CASSFPRLGDYREQFF	TGTGCCAGCAGCTTCCCGCGACTAGGAGATTACAGGGAGCAGTTCTTC	16	-	TRBV6-2/TRBV6-3	TRBJ2-1	-